Listed below are T cell receptor beta chains from one sample, sequenced in a study of cytomegalovirus exposure and HLA in healthy donors. Data came from immunoSEQ multiplex PCR; TCRdb stores just in-frame clones and leaves some out. The table includes about 200,000 clones, about 85% detected once. The sample was PBMCs. The receptors stem from a boy aged 2 to 10 in good health and CMV-seronegative. CDR3s include the opening cysteine and the closing phenylalanine or tryptophan. The D gene is left open where the match is weak. Only part of the rows carry a size: once, few, many, or a class if the clone is expanded.

clone size	V gene	D gene	J gene	CDR3 DNA	CDR3 protein
NA	TRBV6-5	TRBD1	TRBJ1-5	TGTGCCAGCAGTTCTAGAGGAGCAGGGGGGAATCAGCCCCAGCATTTT	CASSSRGAGGNQPQHF
NA	TRBV5-1	TRBD1	TRBJ1-1	TGCGCCAGCAGCTTTCTACTCCCACAGGGGACTGAAGCTTTCTTT	CASSFLLPQGTEAFF
NA	TRBV27	NA	TRBJ2-7	TGTGCCAGCAGTTTATCGGCGGCAGTCTACGAGCAGTACTTC	CASSLSAAVYEQYF
NA	TRBV9	NA	TRBJ1-6	TGTGCCAGCAGCGTAGGACAGTCCGTACCCCTCCACTTT	CASSVGQSVPLHF
NA	TRBV5-1	NA	TRBJ2-2	TGCGCCAGCAGCGTCGGACACTTCACCGGGGAGCTGTTTTTT	CASSVGHFTGELFF
NA	TRBV28	NA	TRBJ1-1	TGTGCTATAAGAGCGGCGGGCCAGAACACTGAAGCTTTCTTT	CAIRAAGQNTEAFF
NA	TRBV6-1	NA	TRBJ1-6	TGTGCCAGCAGGGGGGGGCCGGGCTATAATTCACCCCTCCACTTT	CASRGGPGYNSPLHF
NA	TRBV6-1	TRBD1	TRBJ1-1	TGTGCCAGCAGGGCAAACAGGGGGGGCACTGAAGCTTTCTTT	CASRANRGGTEAFF
NA	TRBV7-6	TRBD2	TRBJ2-3	TGTGCCAGCAGCCCACTAGCGGGGGATGGCGCAGATACGCAGTATTTT	CASSPLAGDGADTQYF
once	TRBV18	NA	TRBJ1-5	TGTGCCAGCTCACCAAAGACAGGTATCAATCAGCCCCAGCATTTT	CASSPKTGINQPQHF
NA	TRBV2	TRBD1	TRBJ1-2	TGTGCCAGCAGCAAGGGACAGACCTATGGCTACACCTTC	CASSKGQTYGYTF
NA	TRBV11-2	NA	TRBJ1-2	TGTGCCAGCAGCTCCTCGAACCAGGGTGGCTACACCTTC	CASSSSNQGGYTF
NA	TRBV5-1	NA	TRBJ2-1	TGCGCCAGCAGCAGAGACACCAGCTCCTACAATGAGCAGTTCTTC	CASSRDTSSYNEQFF
NA	TRBV28	TRBD1	TRBJ2-5	TGTGCCAGCAGTATAAGGACAGGGTGGGAGACCCAGTACTTC	CASSIRTGWETQYF